The TCR beta chain under discussion was sequenced for a study of shared clonotypes between healthy human individuals. This CDR3 spans 16 amino acids. Germline lookup yields CDR1 SEHNR and CDR2 FQNEAQ (reference sequence). V was trimmed by 4 bases and J by 2 bases, leaving 16 bases between them. Profiled with immunoSEQ multiplex PCR; TCRdb holds only in-frame clones, not every one. Counted here are 1,500,000 or so clones, around 95% occurring once; the ten biggest clones make up over 1%. V is TRBV7-9 and J is TRBJ2-3, with D perhaps given as TRBD1 or TRBD2 (5 bases each). Material: naive CD4+ T cells sorted from blood. The subset denotes: CD45RA+ positively selected. This sequence was found in a man aged 30 to 45 in good health. The CDR3 protein is CASSSWDGDFTDTQYF. The CDR3, as DNA: TGTGCCAGCAGCTCATGGGACGGGGATTTCACAGATACGCAGTATTTT.